The 7 T cell receptor beta chains listed next were all sequenced from one sample in a study of cytomegalovirus exposure and HLA in healthy donors (dated by TCRdb to the late 2010s). Receptor libraries were prepared by the immunoSEQ multiplex PCR assay. TCRdb took this table from immuneACCESS and kept in-frame rearrangements with V and J called. Such tables lack part of the clones; where checked against another copy, unresolved V genes explain under half of the gap, and the rest is unexplained. For this sample there are about 110,000 clones; approximately 85% appear just once. Of the sample, 3% falls within the top ten clones. The material sequenced was PBMCs. These TCRs come from a woman aged 18-35 years in good health and CMV-seronegative.

V usage is TRBV27 and J usage is TRBJ2-3, with 9 positions matching TRBD2. J gave up 1 base and V 6 bases, and 5 bases lay outside the gene matches. The CDR3 has 15 residues. Germline-derived CDR1 and CDR2 are MNHEY and SMNVEV (reference sequence). The CDR3 sequence: CASRPLAGGTDTQYF. CDR3 DNA sequence: TGTGCCAGCAGGCCTTTAGCGGGGGGCACAGATACGCAGTATTTT.

The chain couples TRBV11-2 to TRBJ2-3, with TRBD2 identical over 11 bases. The CDR3 spans 17 residues. J gave up 2 bases and V 5 bases, and 9 bases lay outside the gene matches. Germline V gene data show CDR1 as SGHAT and CDR2 as FQNNGV. The CDR3 DNA follows: TGTGCCAGCAGCCCAGTGGGTAGCGGGGGGGCCACAGATACGCAGTATTTT. Amino acid sequence: CASSPVGSGGATDTQYF.

The chain combines TRBV7-6 with TRBJ1-5; the D gene is possibly TRBD1 (6 bases). Trimming shortened V by 4 bases and J by 4 bases, and 20 bases separated the two germline ends. The CDR3 extends over 17 amino acids. Germline V gene sequence: CDR1 SGHVS, CDR2 FNYEAQ. Here the CDR3 DNA reads TGTGCCAGCAGCTCCCCAAACTGCAGGGGAAGAAATCAGCCCCAGCATTTT. Translating gives CASSSPNCRGRNQPQHF. The whole variable domain, filled in from reference TRBV7-6 and TRBJ1-5, reads GAGVSQSPRYKVTKRGQDVALRCDPISGHVSLYWYRQALGQGPEFLTYFNYEAQQDKSGLPNDRFSAERPEGSISTLTIQRTEQRDSAMYRCASSSPNCRGRNQPQHFGDGTRLSIL.

This clone was detected only a few times. At one of its ends the junction is not consistent with the germline gene, which may arise from a read error. The chain recombines TRBV6-5 with TRBJ1-1, with D unresolved. CDR3 length equals 12 residues. Per germline, CDR1 MNHEY and CDR2 SVGAGI. CDR3 coding DNA: TGTGCCAGCAGTAACTCGGTGCGGGGAGCTTTCTTT. Amino acids: CASSNSVRGAFF.

This sequence joins TRBV30 and TRBJ1-5, with TRBD1 as a possible D gene (6 bases). Germline V CDR1 and CDR2: GTSNPN, SVGIG (reference sequence). The CDR3 has 16 amino acids. V lost 0 bases and J lost 5, with 17 bases in between. CDR3 residues: CAWSVKTGRSHQPQHF. The CDR3 DNA reads as TGTGCCTGGAGTGTAAAAACAGGGCGATCACATCAGCCCCAGCATTTT. Supplemented by reference TRBV30 and TRBJ1-5, the full variable domain reads SQTIHQWPATLVQPVGSPLSLECTVEGTSNPNLYWYRQAAGRGLQLLFYSVGIGQISSEVPQNLSASRPQDRQFILSSKKLLLSDSGFYLCAWSVKTGRSHQPQHFGDGTRLSIL.

The chain couples TRBV6-4 to TRBJ2-2; 10 nucleotides match TRBD2. After removal of 3 bases from V and 6 bases from J, the junction contained 1 base not matched to a gene. The germline gives CDR1 MRHNA, CDR2 SNTAGT. This CDR3 contains 14 residues. The CDR3, as DNA: TGTGCCAGCAGTGAAGCGGGGGGGCCCGGGGAGCTGTTTTTT. Amino acids: CASSEAGGPGELFF.

This rearrangement joins TRBV18 to TRBJ1-2; D remains unclear. CDR1 and CDR2 (germline): KGHSH, LQKENI. The ends were cut back, 6 bases at V and 4 bases at J, with 9 bases in the middle. The CDR3 length is 12 residues. CDR3 loop: CASSLAGYGYTF. DNA of the CDR3: TGTGCCAGCTCCCTAGCCGGCTATGGCTACACCTTC.